The 20 T cell receptor beta chains presented below share a single source sample, sequenced in a study of T cell clonality in common variable immunodeficiency. Assay: immunoSEQ multiplex PCR; the TCRdb copy retains only in-frame clones and omits some. This table holds about 40,000 clones with no singletons; the top ten claim around 2.8%. Sample: peripheral blood mononuclear cells. The receptors here all came from a person aged 18 to 75 in good health.

This clone was recorded many times. The CDR3 extends 3 residues past the end of the read, so its final part is completed from the germline J gene. V gene TRBV30 combines with J gene TRBJ1-2; 8 bases are shared with TRBD1. The germline V gene has CDR1 GTSNPN and CDR2 SVGIG (reference sequence). This CDR3 comprises 14 residues. V lost 2 bases to trimming and J lost 4 bases; unmatched junction nucleotides: 6. The sequenced CDR3 bases are TGTGCCTGGAGTACCCCGGGACAGGTCTATGGC. Protein: CAWSTPGQVYG. The CDR3 as a whole reads CAWSTPGQVYGYTF.

This clone appeared many times. CDR3 sequence reads: CASSDKVGNQPQHF. CDR3 DNA, as far as it was read: TGTGCCAGCAGCGACAAAGTAGGCAATCAGCCC. This chain links TRBV5-5 with TRBJ1-5; no definite D call. The read ends 3 residues early relative to the CDR3; the germline J gene fills the gap. Looked up from germline, CDR1 is SGHKS and CDR2 is YYEKEE (reference sequence). V was pared by 4 bases and J by 2 bases, with 10 bases between. CDR3 length equals 14 residues.

This clone was seen many times. The read stops 3 residues short of the end of the CDR3; the missing end is completed from the germline J gene. The gene calls are TRBV2 and TRBJ2-3, with D hard to call. The CDR3 has 13 residues. Germline V CDR1 and CDR2: SNHLY, FYNNEI. V lost 7 bases to trimming and J lost 7 bases, with 15 bases between them. The covered CDR3 bases are TGTGCCAGCACCCTGGGCGATTCGTATACG. As protein: CASTLGDSYT. The complete CDR3 reads CASTLGDSYTQYF.

CDR3 DNA (partial): TGTGCCAGCAGTGCCAGGGATAGGGCTAATGAAAAA. The encoded protein is CASSARDRANEK. The whole CDR3 protein reads CASSARDRANEKLFF. This chain links TRBV2 with TRBJ1-4, with D tentatively TRBD1 (5 bases). The sequenced fragment ends 3 residues before the CDR3 boundary, so the rest is inferred from the germline J gene. This CDR3 has 15 residues. Germline V gives CDR1 SNHLY, CDR2 FYNNEI. The V gene lost 4 bases and the J gene lost 3 bases, with 12 bases spanning the gap.

This clone was counted ten times or more. The missing CDR3 end, 3 residues past where the read stops, is filled in from the germline J gene. V is TRBV7-8 and J is TRBJ2-3; TRBD2 agrees at 13 bases. Trimming took 5 bases from V and 5 from J; bases not matched to a gene: 4. CDR3 length equals 15 residues. The germline V gene has CDR1 SGHVS and CDR2 FQNEAQ. The CDR3 bases that were read are TGTGCCAGCAGCCCACTAGCGGGAGGGTTAGATACG. Translated: CASSPLAGGLDT. The entire CDR3 sequence reads CASSPLAGGLDTQYF.

This clone was recorded many times. The read halts 3 residues ahead of the CDR3 end, with the missing end drawn from the germline J gene. This chain links TRBV5-4 with TRBJ2-7; 11 positions agree with TRBD2. Germline CDR1 reads SGHNT; CDR2 reads YYREEE (reference sequence). V gave up 3 bases and J gave up 2 bases; unmatched junction bases: 4. The CDR3 consists of 15 residues. CDR3 residues: CASSSPGLAAYEQYF. CDR3 bases read: TGTGCCAGCAGCTCTCCGGGACTAGCGGCCTACGAG.

In regard to this clone: Read coverage stops 3 residues before the CDR3 terminus; the germline J gene supplies the remainder. The chain couples TRBV2 to TRBJ2-5; 9 nucleotides match TRBD2. The CDR3 length is 17 residues. J lost 5 bases, V lost 2 bases, and 12 bases had no gene match. Germline-derived CDR1 and CDR2 are SNHLY and FYNNEI. CDR3 bases read: TGTGCCAGCAGTGAATTGGTGATAGCGGGAGTGGGGGAGACC. This sequence encodes CASSELVIAGVGET. The complete CDR3 reads CASSELVIAGVGETQYF.

This clone was recorded at least ten times. The CDR3 goes on 3 residues after the read ends, and that part is filled in from the germline J gene. The chain recombines TRBV6-1 with TRBJ2-1; TRBD2 aligns across 13 bases. Trimming cost V 4 bases and J 5 bases; bases outside gene matches: 2. This CDR3 is 15 amino acids long. The germline CDR1 and CDR2 sequences are MNHNS and SASEGT. The DNA read from the CDR3 is TGTGCCAGCAGTGTGGGGACTAGCGGGAACAATGAG. This sequence encodes CASSVGTSGNNE. The whole CDR3 sequence reads CASSVGTSGNNEQFF.

This clone was seen repeatedly, ten times or more. The read ends 3 residues shy of where the CDR3 ends; the end is completed using the germline J gene. The chain carries TRBV19 and TRBJ2-3; perhaps TRBD2 as D (6 bases). Germline V CDR1 and CDR2: LNHDA, SQIVND (reference sequence). The CDR3 totals 13 residues. Trimming took off 3 bases at V and 2 bases at J, with 6 bases between the two ends. The chain's CDR3 is CASSMRDTDTQYF. Incomplete CDR3 DNA: TGTGCCAGTAGTATGCGGGACACAGATACG.

The table lists this clone with many counts. The CDR3 end falls 3 residues outside the read, so it is completed with the germline J gene. This sequence joins TRBV19 and TRBJ2-5, with TRBD2 identical over 11 bases. The CDR3 covers 15 residues. CDR1 LNHDA and CDR2 SQIVND come from the germline V gene (reference sequence). With 4 bases clipped from V and 4 bases from J, the junction kept 5 bases outside the gene matches. Partial CDR3 DNA: TGTGCCAGTAGTAACTTAGCGGGAGGGGGAGAGACC. It encodes CASSNLAGGGET. The whole CDR3 region reads CASSNLAGGGETQYF.

Note on this clone: With the read ending 3 residues before the CDR3 end, the germline J gene is used to fill in that end. V gene TRBV2 combines with J gene TRBJ1-4, with D possibly being TRBD1 (6 bases). The CDR3 is made up of 13 amino acids. Germline V gene lookup returns CDR1 SNHLY and CDR2 FYNNEI. This CDR3 is CASLGQHNSPLFF. CDR3 DNA, as far as it was read: TGTGCCAGCCTGGGACAACATAATTCACCA. The whole variable domain, remainder taken from reference TRBV2 and TRBJ1-4, is EPEVTQTPSHQVTQMGQEVILRCVPISNHLYFYWYRQILGQKVEFLVSFYNNEISEKSEIFDDQFSVERPDGSNFTLKIRSTKLEDSAMYFCASLGQHNSPLFFGSGTQLSVL.

This clone has a count of ten or more. The read falls 3 residues short of the CDR3 end, and the missing part is taken from the germline J gene. This chain connects TRBV5-1 to TRBJ1-3; no clear D gene. Germline V gene lookup returns CDR1 SGHRS and CDR2 YFSETQ. This CDR3 has 16 amino acids. Between the trimmed V and J ends, which lost 3 bases and 0 bases, there was a span of 13 bases. The part of the CDR3 DNA that was read is TGCGCCAGCAGCTCGGACTTACTAGCCTCTGGAAACACC. This sequence encodes CASSSDLLASGNT. In full, the CDR3 is CASSSDLLASGNTIYF.

The table lists this clone with many counts. From the germline J gene comes the end of the CDR3, since the read stops 3 residues before it. V gene TRBV7-2 combines with J gene TRBJ2-7; D not resolved. The CDR3 loop spans 15 amino acids. Germline V gene sequence: CDR1 SGHTA, CDR2 FQGNSA. V was clipped by 5 bases and J by 2 bases, with 16 bases between them. The CDR3 sequence: CASSPNSGRTYEQYF. The sequenced part of the CDR3 DNA is TGTGCCAGCAGCCCCAACAGTGGCAGGACCTACGAG.

In this sample, this clone turned up many times. Read data end 3 residues before the CDR3 end; the end is taken from the germline J gene. The J gene is TRBJ2-7, the V gene TRBV4-1; 14 nucleotides agree with TRBD2. J was trimmed by 3 bases and V by 0 bases; bases with no gene match: 4. The CDR3 is 17 amino acids. Germline assignment: CDR1 MGHRA and CDR2 YSYEKL. CDR3 bases read: TGCGCCAGCAGCCAAGAAAGACTAGCGGGGGGGATCTACGAG. Translation gives CASSQERLAGGIYE. The entire CDR3 is CASSQERLAGGIYEQYF.

At least ten counts were recorded for this clone. The CDR3 is CASSQDPSGGADTQYF. The CDR3 DNA, read in part, is TGCGCCAGCAGCCAAGATCCTAGCGGGGGGGCGGATACG. V gene TRBV4-1 combines with J gene TRBJ2-3; 12 bases align to TRBD2. Coverage ceases 3 residues before the CDR3 finishes, and the germline J gene fills in the end. Germline CDR1 reads MGHRA; CDR2 reads YSYEKL. Germline trimming cut 0 bases from V and 6 bases from J; bases unmatched to any gene: 4. CDR3 length: 16 amino acids.

The sample holds many counts of this clone. Read data end 3 residues before the CDR3 end; the end is taken from the germline J gene. The rearrangement links TRBV19 to TRBJ2-5; 7 nucleotides match TRBD2. The CDR3 is made up of 14 amino acids. The V gene's germline CDR1 is LNHDA and CDR2 SQIVND (reference sequence). Trimming removed 11 bases from V and 5 bases from J; junction bases left unmatched: 14. This chain's CDR3 is CASPVRGELETQYF. The sequenced part of the CDR3 DNA is TGTGCCTCCCCGGTACGGGGGGAACTGGAGACC. The full variable domain, with the rest looked up from reference TRBV19 and TRBJ2-5, is DGGITQSPKYLFRKEGQNVTLSCEQNLNHDAMYWYRQDPGQGLRLIYYSQIVNDFQKGDIAEGYSVSREKKESFPLTVTSAQKNPTAFYLCASPVRGELETQYFGPGTRLLVL.

This clone was counted at least ten times. The read terminates 3 residues ahead of where the CDR3 ends, so the germline J gene completes it. J is TRBJ2-3 and V is TRBV20-1; 12 bases match TRBD2. The CDR3 covers 12 residues. Germline CDR1 reads DFQATT; CDR2 reads SNEGSKA (reference sequence). CDR3 residues: CSPTSGGKTQYF. The sequenced CDR3 bases are TGCAGCCCGACTAGCGGGGGAAAGACG.

This clone showed up many times. The missing CDR3 end, 3 residues past where the read stops, is filled in from the germline J gene. The V and J genes are TRBV5-1 and TRBJ1-2, with TRBD1 identical over 9 bases. After removal of 4 bases from V and 7 bases from J, the junction contained 11 bases not matched to a gene. Germline V lookup: CDR1 SGHRS, CDR2 YFSETQ. The CDR3 length is 15 residues. CDR3 protein: CASSVGGQGKSGYTF. The CDR3 DNA, read in part, is TGCGCCAGCAGCGTAGGGGGACAGGGAAAGTCTGGC. The full variable domain, completed using reference TRBV5-1 and TRBJ1-2, is KAGVTQTPRYLIKTRGQQVTLSCSPISGHRSVSWYQQTPGQGLQFLFEYFSETQRNKGNFPGRFSGRQFSNSRSEMNVSTLELGDSALYLCASSVGGQGKSGYTFGSGTRLTVV.

This clone was observed many times. The read stops 3 residues short of the end of the CDR3; the missing end is completed from the germline J gene. The chain recombines TRBV30 with TRBJ1-3; possible D gene TRBD1, 5 bases. CDR1 is GTSNPN and CDR2 is SVGIG in the germline V gene (reference sequence). The V and J ends lost 0 bases and 2 bases respectively, with 5 bases between them. CDR3 length: 13 amino acids. The CDR3 DNA, read in part, is TGTGCCTGGAGTGTGGGGCCTGGAAACACC. Its translation is CAWSVGPGNT. The whole CDR3 protein is CAWSVGPGNTIYF.

A note on this clone: The missing CDR3 end, 3 residues past where the read stops, is filled in from the germline J gene. V is TRBV30 and J is TRBJ2-4; weak D call: TRBD2 (6 bases). The CDR3 totals 16 residues. From germline, CDR1 is GTSNPN and CDR2 SVGIG (reference sequence). CDR3 DNA (partial): TGTGCCTGGATCGGAGGCGGGGCCTCTAGGGGTTATGGT. It specifies CAWIGGGASRGYG. The entire CDR3 is CAWIGGGASRGYGQYF. Full variable domain (remainder filled in from reference TRBV30 and TRBJ2-4): SQTIHQWPATLVQPVGSPLSLECTVEGTSNPNLYWYRQAAGRGLQLLFYSVGIGQISSEVPQNLSASRPQDRQFILSSKKLLLSDSGFYLCAWIGGGASRGYGQYFGAGTRLSVL.